Sequencing of this T cell receptor (beta chain) was carried out in a study of T-cell memory formation after mild COVID-19. Study context: The two donors had largely donor-specific TCR clusters.

Germline values: CDR1 KGHDR, CDR2 SFDVKD. V was trimmed by 3 bases and J by 3 bases, leaving 14 bases between them. This CDR3 has 15 amino acids. Study observations and caveats: The authors did not confirm SARS-CoV-2 specificity of second-wave clones peaking day 37.

This clonotype came up a few times. What it binds is unknown. TCRdb itself ran the 5' RACE reads through MiXCR, one entry per CDR3 protein. Of under 400,000 distinct CDR3 sequences in the sample, 21% were seen once. This TCR was recovered from an adult woman who had mild COVID-19 (a few samples of this study predate the infection). Cell type and time point are not known. The chain recombines TRBV24-1 with TRBJ2-7, with a possible D match to TRBD1 (5 bases). Sequenced: PBMCs or a T cell subset sorted from them (not recorded which). In DNA form, the CDR3 reads TGTGCCACCAGTGATGGGGCTTTGGGGCTCTACGAGCAGTACTTC. The encoded protein is CATSDGALGLYEQYF.